The next 11 T cell receptor beta chains were all read from a single sample in a study of T cell responses to AZD1222 COVID-19 vaccine. Some clones are missing from TCRdb's copy, which holds only in-frame ones; the method was immunoSEQ multiplex PCR. The sample includes more than 110,000 clones, roughly 92% of them seen just once. Source: peripheral blood, taken on day 0 of AZD1222 vaccination. The receptors here all came from an adult in good health.

The chain couples TRBV19 to TRBJ2-1, with D perhaps TRBD1 or TRBD2 (5 bases each). Looked up from germline, CDR1 is LNHDA and CDR2 is SQIVND (reference sequence). V dropped 4 bases and J dropped 0 bases, with 10 bases sitting between them. The CDR3 runs 15 residues. The CDR3 loop is CASSTGTSSYNEQFF. As DNA, the CDR3 is TGTGCCAGTAGTACCGGGACGAGCTCCTACAATGAGCAGTTCTTC.

The V gene is TRBV4-1, the J gene TRBJ1-5, with D perhaps TRBD1 (5 bases). The germline V gene encodes CDR1 MGHRA and CDR2 YSYEKL. Trimming shortened V by 0 bases and J by 4 bases, and 7 bases separated the two germline ends. The length of the CDR3 is 14 residues. CDR3 residues: CASSQDAGNQPQHF. The CDR3 nucleotides are TGCGCCAGCAGCCAAGATGCAGGGAATCAGCCCCAGCATTTT.

This chain connects TRBV11-1 to TRBJ2-5; D could derive from TRBD1 or TRBD2 (5 bases each). Germline V lookup: CDR1 SGHAT, CDR2 FQDESV (reference sequence). Between the trimmed V and J ends, which lost 5 bases and 5 bases, there was a span of 18 bases. This CDR3 is 15 amino acids long. CDR3 sequence: CASSLSGLAGETQYF. CDR3 DNA sequence: TGTGCCAGCAGCCTCTCGGGGCTTGCTGGGGAGACCCAGTACTTC.

V and J are TRBV7-2 and TRBJ2-7; 10 positions agree with TRBD1. This CDR3 is built from 16 residues. V shed 4 bases and J 4 bases; nucleotides not matched to a gene: 10. The V gene's germline CDR1 is SGHTA and CDR2 FQGNSA. This CDR3 reads CASSSPGTGVEYEQYF. The CDR3 DNA sequence: TGTGCCAGCAGCTCTCCCGGGACAGGGGTCGAATACGAGCAGTACTTC.

The chain joins TRBV29-1 to TRBJ1-1; D not resolved. This CDR3 is 12 amino acids long. Germline V CDR1 and CDR2: SQVTM, ANQGSEA. Trimming removed 8 bases from V and 0 bases from J, with 10 bases in between. DNA of the CDR3: TGCAGCCTACAGAGTGTGAACACTGAAGCTTTCTTT. Its translation is CSLQSVNTEAFF. Combining the CDR3 with reference TRBV29-1 and TRBJ1-1 gives the whole variable domain SAVISQKPSRDICQRGTSLTIQCQVDSQVTMMFWYRQQPGQSLTLIATANQGSEATYESGFVIDKFPISRPNLTFSTLTVSNMSPEDSSIYLCSLQSVNTEAFFGQGTRLTVV.

The rearrangement uses TRBV30 and TRBJ1-1; TRBD1 matches at 8 bases. CDR3 length: 14 residues. V trimming: 2 bases; J trimming: 2 bases; junction bases outside the gene matches: 4. The germline gives CDR1 GTSNPN, CDR2 SVGIG (reference sequence). The CDR3 DNA follows: TGTGCCTGGAGTAATACAGGGGGTAACACTGAAGCTTTCTTT. Translation gives CAWSNTGGNTEAFF.

The J gene is TRBJ1-5, the V gene TRBV12-5; D gene ambiguous. Trimming shortened V by 5 bases and J by 9 bases, and 11 bases separated the two germline ends. Germline V CDR1 and CDR2: LGHNT, FRNRAP. There are 12 residues in the CDR3. CDR3 in amino acids: CASGTGSGPQHF. In nucleotides, the CDR3 is TGTGCTAGTGGTACGGGATCCGGGCCCCAGCATTTT. The full variable domain, with the rest looked up from reference TRBV12-5 and TRBJ1-5, is DARVTQTPRHKVTEMGQEVTMRCQPILGHNTVFWYRQTMMQGLELLAYFRNRAPLDDSGMPKDRFSAEMPDATLATLKIQPSEPRDSAVYFCASGTGSGPQHFGDGTRLSIL.

The chain joins TRBV30 to TRBJ2-6, with D possibly TRBD2 on 5 matching bases. This CDR3 has 14 residues. V was shortened by 5 bases and J by 0 bases, with 8 bases between the two germline ends. Germline CDR1 reads GTSNPN; CDR2 reads SVGIG (reference sequence). In nucleotides, the CDR3 is TGTGCCTGGGGACTCATCTCTGGGGCCAACGTCCTGACTTTC. Amino acids: CAWGLISGANVLTF.

This clone was observed a few times. This CDR3 is CASSRQANTEAFF. The CDR3, as DNA: TGTGCCAGCTCAAGACAGGCCAACACTGAAGCTTTCTTT. The J gene is TRBJ1-1, the V gene TRBV18, with a tentative D call TRBD1 (6 bases). Trimming took off 5 bases at V and 2 bases at J, with 9 bases between the two ends. Germline V gives CDR1 KGHSH, CDR2 LQKENI. The length of the CDR3 is 13 residues.

The chain combines TRBV5-6 with TRBJ2-3; 8 bases fit TRBD2. V dropped 5 bases and J dropped 2; count of bases not matched to a gene: 10. Germline V gene data show CDR1 as SGHDT and CDR2 as YYEEEE. CDR3 length: 16 residues. CDR3 in DNA: TGTGCCAGCAGGCGGAGCGGGAGAGGGTTCACAGATACGCAGTATTTT. Translated: CASRRSGRGFTDTQYF.

The chain is built from TRBV27 and TRBJ2-7; no definite D call. The germline V gene encodes CDR1 MNHEY and CDR2 SMNVEV (reference sequence). The CDR3 contains 14 residues. Trimming removed 2 bases from V and 2 bases from J, with 10 bases in between. CDR3 region: CASSLNPRTYEQYF. The CDR3 coding sequence is TGTGCCAGCAGTTTAAACCCAAGGACCTACGAGCAGTACTTC.